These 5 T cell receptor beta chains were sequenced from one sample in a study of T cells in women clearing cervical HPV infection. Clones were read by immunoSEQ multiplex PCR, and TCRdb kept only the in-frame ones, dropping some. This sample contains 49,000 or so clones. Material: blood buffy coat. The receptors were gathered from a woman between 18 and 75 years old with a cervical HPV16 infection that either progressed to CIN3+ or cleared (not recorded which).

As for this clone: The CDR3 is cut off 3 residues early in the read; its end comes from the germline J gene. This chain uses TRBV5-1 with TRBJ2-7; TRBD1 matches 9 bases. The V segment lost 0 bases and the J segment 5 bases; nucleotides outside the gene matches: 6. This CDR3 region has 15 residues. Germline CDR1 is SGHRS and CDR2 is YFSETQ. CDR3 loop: CASSLAGQGSHEQYF. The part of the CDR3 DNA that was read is TGCGCCAGCAGCTTGGCAGGACAGGGGTCCCACGAG.

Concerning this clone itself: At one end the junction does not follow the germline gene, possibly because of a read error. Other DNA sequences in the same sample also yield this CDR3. Partial CDR3 DNA: TGTGCCAGCAGCCCTGGGACAGGCTATGGAAACACG. Translation: CASSPGTGYGNT. The entire CDR3 is CASSPGTGYGNTIYF. The chain links TRBV7-2 to TRBJ1-3, with 8 bases lining up with TRBD1. The read finishes 3 residues shy of the CDR3 end, and the germline J gene is used to complete it. The CDR3 is 15 residues long. Germline CDR1 reads SGHTA; CDR2 reads FQGNSA.

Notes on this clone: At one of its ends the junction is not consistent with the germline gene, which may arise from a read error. The sequenced part of the CDR3 DNA is TGTGCCAGCAGTGAAGGACTGGCTAGCGCAGAGACG. Translation: CASSEGLASAET. The complete CDR3 sequence is CASSEGLASAETQYF. This chain links TRBV6-1 with TRBJ2-3; weak D call: TRBD2 (6 bases). The sequence runs out 3 residues before the end of the CDR3; the remainder is reconstructed from the germline J gene. The CDR3 extends over 15 amino acids. Per germline, CDR1 MNHNS and CDR2 SASEGT.

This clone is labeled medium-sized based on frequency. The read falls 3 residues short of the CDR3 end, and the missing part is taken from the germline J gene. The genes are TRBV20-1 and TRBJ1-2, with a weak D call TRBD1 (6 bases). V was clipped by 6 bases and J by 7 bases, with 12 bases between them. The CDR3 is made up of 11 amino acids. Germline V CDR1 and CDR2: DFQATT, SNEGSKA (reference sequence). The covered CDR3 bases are TGCAGTGCGGATACAGGGTTTGGC. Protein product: CSADTGFG. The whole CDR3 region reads CSADTGFGYTF.

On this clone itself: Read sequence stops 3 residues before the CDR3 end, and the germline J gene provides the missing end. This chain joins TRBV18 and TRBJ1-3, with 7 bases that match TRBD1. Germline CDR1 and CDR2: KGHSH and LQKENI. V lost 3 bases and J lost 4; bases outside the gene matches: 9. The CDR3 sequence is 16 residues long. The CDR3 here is CASSPRTGPTGNTIYF. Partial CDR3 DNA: TGTGCCAGCTCACCCCGGACAGGTCCGACGGGAAACACC.